The entry below gives a single TCR beta chain sequence along with its context. Its antigen is unidentified. Primers: 60 Vbeta forward and 13 Jbeta reverse. The table came from immunoSEQ multiplex PCR; TCRdb's copy has only in-frame clones and leaves some out. Of some 40,000 clones listed, nearly 55% were seen once; the top ten hold more than 5%. This record comes from a study of cytomegalovirus exposure and HLA in healthy donors. The study, taken as a whole, reports: Excluded were some V segments that proved indistinguishable, including TRBV6-2 and TRBV6-3. It was taken for granted in presence/absence analyses that sequencing depth across donors was roughly uniform.

Trimming cost V 4 bases and J 4 bases, with 16 bases left between them. This CDR3 region has 15 residues. CDR1 and CDR2 (germline): KGHSH, LQKENI. The specimen sequenced was PBMCs. The gene calls are TRBV18 and TRBJ1-2, with a weak D call TRBD1 (5 bases). The origin of this receptor is a woman aged 40 to 55 in good health and CMV-seropositive. The CDR3 sequence: CASSLRAGDGYGYTF. In DNA form, the CDR3 reads TGTGCCAGCTCACTCAGGGCAGGAGATGGCTATGGCTACACCTTC.